This entry describes one TCR beta chain. This entry belongs to a study of blood T cell repertoires in COVID-19. Looking at the study overall: Researchers got acute and convalescent COVID-19 samples from the United States, Italy and Spain. The cDNA or gDNA used as material had been derived from T cells, B-cell-depleted T cells, or PBMCs.

Trimming took 5 bases from V and 3 from J, leaving 8 bases between them. Germline CDR1 SQVTM, CDR2 ANQGSEA. The CDR3 has 11 residues. Per the authors' pipeline: Reference gene primer amplification gave nucleated cell count estimates. TCRdb's table, derived via immunoSEQ multiplex PCR, lists solely in-frame clones and lacks some. V and J calls and clone size are those listed in that table; D and trimming were worked out from the DNA. In the table there are about 75,000 clones, 75% to 95% of which are singletons. The chain joins TRBV29-1 to TRBJ2-7; D uncertain. This clonotype originated in a human donor in a cohort sampled during active COVID-19. Sample: peripheral blood. This CDR3 reads CSVLDGYEQYF. The CDR3 region has the DNA TGCAGCGTTCTAGACGGCTACGAGCAGTACTTC.